Sequencing of this T cell receptor (beta chain) was carried out in a study of glioma-infiltrating T cells. Germline V CDR1 and CDR2: MNHEY, SVGEGT. This CDR3 spans 12 amino acids. Trimming took 2 bases from V and 4 from J, leaving 2 bases between them. Study observations and caveats: Non-neoplastic patients had below-expected tissue-blood divergence, while all gliomas exceeded expectation. Signature shared blood CDR3 motifs were enriched in low-divergence and depleted in high-divergence patients. CDR3 overlap between tissue and blood was very small.

With regard to this clonotype: What it binds is not known. This may stem from a read error, because a much larger clone lies one nucleotide away.

Using RNA template, CDR3s of TCR alpha and beta were amplified with iRepertoire arm-PCR. TCRdb fed the multiplex PCR reads into MiXCR, producing one record per CDR3 protein. The sample carries a few hundred thousand distinct CDR3 sequences, 41% recorded once. This sequence was found in a human donor with low-grade glioma or glioblastoma, undergoing nonglioma brain surgery, or in good health (not recorded which). Sequenced material: glioma tissue, nonneoplastic brain tissue, or PBMCs (not recorded which). The rearrangement joins TRBV6-2 or TRBV6-3 to TRBJ1-4; the D is unclear. The CDR3, as DNA: TGTGCCAGCAGTTACGGTAATGAAAAACTGTTTTTT. Its translation: CASSYGNEKLFF.